The 12 T cell receptor beta chains listed next were all sequenced from one sample in a study of blood T cell repertoires in COVID-19. Sequencing used immunoSEQ multiplex PCR; TCRdb keeps in-frame clones, though not all of them. The table has more than 200,000 clones, approximately 88% seen once. The sequenced material came from peripheral blood. These receptors were obtained from a human donor in a cohort sampled during active COVID-19.

The count of this clone is one. V gene TRBV3-1 (or the pseudogene TRBV3-2) combines with J gene TRBJ2-3, with 10 positions matching TRBD2. The length of the CDR3 is 14 residues. J lost 4 bases, V lost 4 bases, and 2 bases had no gene match. Germline V gives CDR1 LGHDT, CDR2 YNNKEL (reference sequence). The CDR3 nucleotides are TGTGCCAGCAGCCCCGGGACTAGCGCAGATACGCAGTATTTT. The encoded protein is CASSPGTSADTQYF.

In DNA, the CDR3 is TGTGCCAGCAGCTTAGCCAGGGACTTTGTCTCTGGAAACACCATATATTTT. The encoded protein is CASSLARDFVSGNTIYF. The chain recombines TRBV11-2 with TRBJ1-3; D is perhaps TRBD1 (5 bases). The CDR3 has 17 amino acids. Per the germline V gene, CDR1 is SGHAT and CDR2 is FQNNGV. The V end lost 1 base, the J end lost 0 bases, and 13 bases lay between the germline ends.

Here the CDR3 DNA reads TGTGCCAGCAGTTTTGCGGCTATAGATGAGCAGTTCTTC. It is translated as CASSFAAIDEQFF. V usage is TRBV27 and J usage is TRBJ2-1; D uncertain. V shed 3 bases and J shed 8 bases, with 11 bases lying between them. The CDR3 covers 13 residues. Germline loops: CDR1 MNHEY, CDR2 SMNVEV (reference sequence).

As regards this clone: The junction departs from germline at one end; a sequencing error may be responsible. The chain links TRBV20-1 to TRBJ2-1; D might be TRBD2 (6 bases). CDR3 length: 11 residues. Germline CDR1 DFQATT, CDR2 SNEGSKA (reference sequence). The DNA for the CDR3 is TGCAGTGCTACGCGATCCGGGACTCCGGTCTTC. As protein: CSATRSGTPVF.

This rearrangement joins TRBV6-6 to TRBJ2-7; possible D gene TRBD2, 7 bases. CDR3 length equals 15 residues. Trimming removed 5 bases from V and 0 bases from J, with 14 bases in between. The germline V gene encodes CDR1 MNHNY and CDR2 SVGAGI (reference sequence). DNA of the CDR3: TGTGCCAGCAGTCCACAGGGAGGGGACTCCTACGAGCAGTACTTC. This gives the protein CASSPQGGDSYEQYF.

V gene TRBV6-5 combines with J gene TRBJ1-2, with TRBD1 matching over 9 bases. This CDR3 comprises 13 residues. Germline trimming cut 8 bases from V and 5 bases from J; bases unmatched to any gene: 6. Looked up from germline, CDR1 is MNHEY and CDR2 is SVGAGI. The CDR3 bases are TGTGCCAGCCAGGACAGGGGAAATTATGGCTACACCTTC. The encoded protein is CASQDRGNYGYTF.

This chain links TRBV7-9 with TRBJ2-1, with D possibly TRBD1 on 6 matching bases. The CDR3 consists of 15 residues. CDR1 SEHNR and CDR2 FQNEAQ come from the germline V gene (reference sequence). V gave up 4 bases and J gave up 6 bases, with 16 bases separating them. The CDR3 region is CASSSPGTNLNEQFF. In DNA, the CDR3 is TGTGCCAGCAGCTCACCCGGGACAAATCTCAATGAGCAGTTCTTC.

Here the CDR3 reads CASSSQGAGYNEQFF. CDR3 DNA: TGTGCCAGCAGCTCACAGGGGGCTGGTTACAATGAGCAGTTCTTC. The J gene is TRBJ2-1, the V gene TRBV7-2; the match to TRBD1 covers 9 bases. Germline trimming cut 4 bases from V and 4 bases from J; bases unmatched to any gene: 5. Germline assignment: CDR1 SGHTA and CDR2 FQGNSA. The CDR3 contains 15 residues.

V gene TRBV3-1 (or the pseudogene TRBV3-2) combines with J gene TRBJ2-7; 7 bases are a match to TRBD1. CDR1 LGHDT and CDR2 YNNKEL come from the germline V gene (reference sequence). The J segment lost 7 bases and the V segment lost 0 bases, leaving 6 bases of the junction unmatched. This CDR3 region has 14 residues. The CDR3 DNA reads as TGTGCCAGCAGCCAAGATAACAGGGGTAGTGAGCAGTACTTC. Amino acids: CASSQDNRGSEQYF.

The V call is TRBV19, the J call TRBJ1-1; TRBD1 is a possible D gene (6 bases). Germline CDR1 reads LNHDA; CDR2 reads SQIVND (reference sequence). The CDR3 is made up of 14 amino acids. V lost 6 bases and J lost 4, with 15 bases in between. CDR3 in amino acids: CASRSTGKATEAFF. CDR3 DNA: TGTGCCAGTAGGTCAACAGGGAAGGCCACTGAAGCTTTCTTT.

J is TRBJ1-1 and V is TRBV18; D might be TRBD1 (6 bases). The germline V gene has CDR1 KGHSH and CDR2 LQKENI. The CDR3 has 16 residues. Trimming shortened V by 0 bases and J by 1 base, and 12 bases separated the two germline ends. The CDR3 DNA sequence: TGTGCCAGCTCACCACCATCGGGACAAAAGAACACTGAAGCTTTCTTT. Translated, it gives CASSPPSGQKNTEAFF. The whole variable domain, remainder taken from reference TRBV18 and TRBJ1-1, is NAGVMQNPRHLVRRRGQEARLRCSPMKGHSHVYWYRQLPEEGLKFMVYLQKENIIDESGMPKERFSAEFPKEGPSILRIQQVVRGDSAAYFCASSPPSGQKNTEAFFGQGTRLTVV.

This chain uses TRBV7-2 with TRBJ1-5; TRBD1 might be the D (5 bases). Trimming left V 5 bases short and J 8 bases short, with 13 bases between. Germline CDR1 reads SGHTA; CDR2 reads FQGNSA. The CDR3 is 13 amino acids. The CDR3 spells CASSIRQTEPQHF. The CDR3 bases are TGTGCCAGCAGCATAAGACAGACCGAGCCCCAGCATTTT. The whole variable domain, filled in from reference TRBV7-2 and TRBJ1-5, reads GAGVSQSPSNKVTEKGKDVELRCDPISGHTALYWYRQSLGQGLEFLIYFQGNSAPDKSGLPSDRFSAERTGGSVSTLTIQRTQQEDSAVYLCASSIRQTEPQHFGDGTRLSIL.